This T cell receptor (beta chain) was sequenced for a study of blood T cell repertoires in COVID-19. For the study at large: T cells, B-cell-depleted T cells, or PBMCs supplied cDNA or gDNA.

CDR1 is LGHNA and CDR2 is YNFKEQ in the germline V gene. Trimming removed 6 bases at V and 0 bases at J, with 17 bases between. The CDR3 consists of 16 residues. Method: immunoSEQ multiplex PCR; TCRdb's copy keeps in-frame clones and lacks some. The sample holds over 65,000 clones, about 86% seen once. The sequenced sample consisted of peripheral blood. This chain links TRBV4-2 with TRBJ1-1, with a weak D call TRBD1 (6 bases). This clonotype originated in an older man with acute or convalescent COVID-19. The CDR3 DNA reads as TGTGCCAGCAGGCCCGTCGACGGACAGATGAACACTGAAGCTTTCTTT. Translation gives CASRPVDGQMNTEAFF.